Shown below are 18 T cell receptor beta chains from a single sample sequenced in a study of T cells in Graves' hyperthyroidism and ophthalmopathy. RNA transcripts provided the source from which TCR beta CDR3 regions were amplified. A set of HTBI primers served as the primers for a first-round RT-PCR of the TCR CDR3. TCRdb re-derived calls from the multiplex PCR reads in MiXCR, one entry per CDR3 protein. The sample carries fewer than 750,000 distinct CDR3 sequences, roughly 15% recorded once. The specimen was blood. The source is a woman in her forties or fifties with Graves' ophthalmopathy.

This clonotype showed up many times. The chain uses TRBV9 and TRBJ1-2, with TRBD1 matching 7 bases. Germline lookup yields CDR1 SGDLS and CDR2 YYNGEE. With 5 bases clipped from V and 6 bases from J, the junction kept 7 bases outside the gene matches. There are 13 residues in the CDR3. The CDR3 nucleotides are TGTGCCAGCAGAAGGACAGGACTTAATGGCTACACCTTC. Amino acid sequence: CASRRTGLNGYTF.

This clonotype appeared a few times. V and J are TRBV4-3 and TRBJ1-1; the match to TRBD1 covers 7 bases. The CDR3 is 12 amino acids. Losses at the gene ends were 3 bases for V and 6 bases for J; bases not matched to a gene: 1. Germline values: CDR1 LGHNA, CDR2 YSLEER. The CDR3 here is CASSHQGAEAFF. The CDR3, as DNA: TGCGCCAGCAGCCACCAGGGGGCTGAAGCTTTCTTT.

Turning to this clonotype: A single base separates this from a much larger clone, so it may be a read error. The V and J genes are TRBV6-1 and TRBJ2-7; D not certain. Germline lookup yields CDR1 MNHNS and CDR2 SASEGT. This CDR3 contains 13 residues. With 1 base removed from V and 3 bases from J, the gap between germline ends came to 7 bases. The CDR3 is CASSEDQLYEQYF. The CDR3 bases are TGTGCCAGCAGTGAAGATCAGCTCTACGAGCAGTACTTC.

As regards this clonotype: A much larger clone sits a single nucleotide away, making a read error possible. The chain employs TRBV19 and TRBJ1-5; D call uncertain. The CDR3 loop spans 15 amino acids. CDR1 is LNHDA, CDR2 SQIVND, per germline (reference sequence). CDR3 DNA: TGTGCCAGTGGTATAATGGGCTTGAAAAATCAGCCCCAGCATTTT. It yields the protein CASGIMGLKNQPQHF.

The chain carries TRBV7-9 and TRBJ2-7; 12 nucleotides match TRBD2. Germline-derived CDR1 and CDR2 are SEHNR and FQNEAQ (reference sequence). The ends lost 5 bases at V and 6 bases at J; junction bases unmatched: 5. The CDR3 is 14 residues long. The CDR3 loop is CASSRTSGIGEQYF. DNA of the CDR3: TGTGCCAGCAGCCGGACTAGCGGGATCGGCGAGCAGTACTTC.

This clonotype has only a few counts. This chain links TRBV20-1 with TRBJ1-5; 7 bases are shared with TRBD1. This CDR3 spans 15 amino acids. CDR1 is DFQATT, CDR2 SNEGSKA, per germline (reference sequence). The CDR3 DNA reads TGCAGCGCGCAGCAAGGGGGCGCCGGGGATCAGCCCCAGCATTTT. Protein product: CSAQQGGAGDQPQHF.

Notes on this clonotype: It may be a read error: a sequence one base away is much more abundant. In nucleotides, the CDR3 is TGCGCCAGCTGCACCCCACAGGGATCTGACACTGAAGCTTTCTTT. Translating gives CASCTPQGSDTEAFF. The chain joins TRBV5-1 to TRBJ1-1; a possible D gene is TRBD1 (6 bases). V was pared by 7 bases and J by 3 bases, with 19 bases between. The CDR3 is 15 residues long. CDR1 SGHRS and CDR2 YFSETQ come from the germline V gene.

This clonotype was found many times. This chain links TRBV5-1 with TRBJ1-4; TRBD1 aligns across 10 bases. This CDR3 is built from 15 residues. Per the germline V gene, CDR1 is SGHRS and CDR2 is YFSETQ. The V and J ends lost 3 bases and 3 bases, in that order; junction bases with no gene match: 2. The CDR3 coding sequence is TGCGCCAGCAGCTCGGGACAGGGGTCTAATGAAAAACTGTTTTTT. Translation: CASSSGQGSNEKLFF.

This clonotype was seen many times. The V gene is TRBV5-1, the J gene TRBJ1-2; TRBD1 is a possible D gene (5 bases). V was cut by 3 bases and J by 4 bases, with 13 bases left in between. CDR3 length equals 14 residues. CDR1 is SGHRS and CDR2 is YFSETQ in the germline V gene. The CDR3 DNA reads TGCGCCAGCAGCTCGGGGACCGGAATCTATGGCTACACCTTC. This gives the protein CASSSGTGIYGYTF.

Many counts were recorded for this clonotype. The chain recombines TRBV2 with TRBJ2-3; TRBD2 agrees at 10 bases. Per the germline V gene, CDR1 is SNHLY and CDR2 is FYNNEI. This CDR3 is built from 19 residues. V dropped 8 bases and J dropped 3; count of bases not matched to a gene: 20. The CDR3 loop reads CASRQSINPLAGVTDTQYF. In nucleotides, the CDR3 is TGTGCCAGCCGTCAATCAATCAATCCCCTAGCGGGAGTTACAGATACGCAGTATTTT.

This clonotype came up many times. The chain employs TRBV3-1 and TRBJ2-1; D uncertain. Per germline, CDR1 LGHDT and CDR2 YNNKEL (reference sequence). V was trimmed by 1 base and J by 6 bases, leaving 10 bases between them. There are 14 residues in the CDR3. This CDR3 reads CASSQGQGFNEQFF. CDR3 in DNA: TGTGCCAGCAGCCAAGGTCAAGGGTTCAATGAGCAGTTCTTC.

This chain uses TRBV25-1 with TRBJ1-5, with TRBD1 matching over 9 bases. The CDR3 runs to 15 residues. Germline CDR1 and CDR2: MGHDK and SYGVNS. The V segment lost 4 bases and the J segment 4 bases; nucleotides outside the gene matches: 5. The DNA of the CDR3 is TGTGCCAGCAGTGTCGGACAGGGGAGAAATCAGCCCCAGCATTTT. This sequence encodes CASSVGQGRNQPQHF.

The chain employs TRBV6-1 and TRBJ1-4, with D possibly being TRBD1 (5 bases). Trimming pared 0 bases from V and 6 bases from J, leaving 11 bases between. CDR1 and CDR2 from the germline V gene are MNHNS and SASEGT. The CDR3 sequence is 15 residues long. In nucleotides, the CDR3 is TGTGCCAGCAGTGAAGCCCTTGGGGGGTATGAAAAACTGTTTTTT. Protein: CASSEALGGYEKLFF.

V usage is TRBV27 and J usage is TRBJ2-3; unclear D gene. The CDR3 spans 12 residues. Looked up from germline, CDR1 is MNHEY and CDR2 is SMNVEV (reference sequence). Trimming took off 6 bases at V and 8 bases at J, with 12 bases between the two ends. The CDR3 sequence is CASRQVGTTQYF. The CDR3 nucleotides are TGTGCCAGCAGACAAGTCGGCACTACGCAGTATTTT.

The V call is TRBV7-9, the J call TRBJ2-7; perhaps D is TRBD1 or TRBD2 (5 bases each). CDR3 size: 15 residues. With 3 bases removed from V and 0 bases from J, the gap between germline ends came to 12 bases. Germline V gives CDR1 SEHNR, CDR2 FQNEAQ (reference sequence). The CDR3 sequence: CASSLGDGNSYEQYF. The CDR3 DNA reads as TGTGCCAGCAGCTTGGGGGACGGCAACTCCTACGAGCAGTACTTC.

This clonotype was picked up many times. This rearrangement joins TRBV19 to TRBJ2-7, with D unresolved. Germline CDR1 LNHDA, CDR2 SQIVND (reference sequence). The V gene lost 5 bases and the J gene lost 4 bases, with 24 bases spanning the gap. This CDR3 spans 17 amino acids. The CDR3 DNA follows: TGTGCCAGTAGTCGGAGTATGTCCGGGCCCCTGCCTTACGAGCAGTACTTC. This gives the protein CASSRSMSGPLPYEQYF.

This clonotype occurred many times. CDR3 residues: CASRGGPQRYTGELFF. The CDR3 nucleotides read TGTGCCAGCAGGGGGGGGCCGCAGAGGTACACCGGGGAGCTGTTTTTT. The chain employs TRBV12-3 or TRBV12-4 and TRBJ2-2, with a tentative D call TRBD2 (7 bases). Deletions cut 6 bases from V and 3 bases from J, with 17 bases between. This CDR3 region has 16 residues.

In its sample, this clonotype was seen many times. The chain carries TRBV11-2 and TRBJ2-5, with a possible D match to TRBD1 (5 bases). V was shortened by 5 bases and J by 9 bases, with 19 bases between the two germline ends. Germline V gene data show CDR1 as SGHAT and CDR2 as FQNNGV. The CDR3 has 14 residues. CDR3 residues: CASSGVAAQGAQYF. As DNA, the CDR3 is TGTGCCAGCAGCGGGGTGGCGGCCCAAGGGGCCCAGTACTTC.